The following is a TCR beta chain sequence with its context. What it recognizes is unknown. The germline gives CDR1 SNHLY, CDR2 FYNNEI. With 6 bases clipped from V and 2 bases from J, the junction kept 2 bases outside the gene matches. The CDR3 is made up of 13 amino acids. The sample is drawn from a study of cytomegalovirus exposure and HLA in healthy donors. Study-wide points: It was reported that TCR beta sequences correctly inferred the HLA-A and HLA-B alleles for most subjects.

Primers: 60 Vbeta forward and 13 Jbeta reverse. TCRdb keeps only in-frame clones here, not all; method: immunoSEQ multiplex PCR. Here the sample spans more than 80,000 clones, more than 60% being singletons. The gene calls are TRBV2 and TRBJ2-3; 7 bases agree with TRBD2. The origin of this receptor is a woman aged 50 to 60 in good health and CMV-seropositive. The specimen sequenced was PBMCs. The CDR3 DNA is TGTGCCAGCAGGGGGGGGAACACAGATACGCAGTATTTT. Amino acid sequence: CASRGGNTDTQYF.